What follows describes a single T cell receptor beta chain. Its antigen is as yet unknown. This entry belongs to a study of cytomegalovirus exposure and HLA in healthy donors. Only in-frame clones appear in the TCRdb table, and some are missing; sequencing was by immunoSEQ multiplex PCR. The sample contains 55,000 to 75,000 clones, 90% to 95% of which appear only once. Whole-study findings and limits: It was confirmed in vitro that a few of the CMV-associated chains were specific for CMV antigens.

Sample: PBMCs. The receptor comes from a man between 18 and 29 years old in good health and CMV-seropositive.

The CDR3, as DNA: TGCGCCAGCAGTCAATCGACAGCGGCGGGGGGGCCTTACAATGAGCAGTTCTTC. Protein sequence: CASSQSTAAGGPYNEQFF. V usage is TRBV23-1 and J usage is TRBJ2-1, with 9 nucleotides matching TRBD2. TRBV23-1 is annotated as an ORF whose role is uncertain. This CDR3 region has 18 residues. V lost 0 bases and J lost 4; bases outside the gene matches: 10.